This TCR beta chain was found in a study of beta chain features in type 1 diabetes. For the study at large: Examination spanned around 110 million sorted cells from all samples. Study results and limitations: Type 1 diabetes patients showed a moderate but significant shortening of TCRB CDR3s in all four CD4+ subsets. For type 1 diabetes patients, VDJ junctions showed fewer insertions and more deletions.

The CDR3 runs to 13 residues. V lost 4 bases and J 5 bases, leaving 12 bases between the germline ends. Germline CDR1 reads SGHNT; CDR2 reads YYREEE (reference sequence). Since all of the isolated RNA was reverse transcribed, expressed TCRB transcripts were what got sequenced. TCRdb keeps only in-frame clones here, not all; method: immunoSEQ multiplex PCR. The sample consists of around 140,000 clones, roughly 10% of them appearing once. It was one heparinised blood draw, averaging about 116 mL, that each donor gave. Notes on this clone: Its matching antigen is unknown.

Sample: central memory CD4+ T cells from blood. The clonotype comes from a woman aged 40 to 55 in good health. This sequence joins TRBV5-4 and TRBJ2-5; tentative D call: TRBD2 (6 bases). CDR3: CASSLGLAETQYF. Here the CDR3 DNA reads TGTGCCAGCAGCCTCGGGCTAGCGGAGACCCAGTACTTC.